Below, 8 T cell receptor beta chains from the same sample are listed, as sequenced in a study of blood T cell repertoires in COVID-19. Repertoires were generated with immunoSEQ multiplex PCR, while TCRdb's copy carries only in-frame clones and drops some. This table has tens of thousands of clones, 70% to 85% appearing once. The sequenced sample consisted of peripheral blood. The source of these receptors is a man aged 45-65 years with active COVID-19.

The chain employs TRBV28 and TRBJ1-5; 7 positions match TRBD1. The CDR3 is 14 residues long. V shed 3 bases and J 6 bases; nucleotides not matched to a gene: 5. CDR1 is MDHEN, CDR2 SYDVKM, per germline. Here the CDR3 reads CASSLGTVRQPQHF. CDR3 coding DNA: TGTGCCAGCAGTTTGGGGACAGTGCGTCAGCCCCAGCATTTT.

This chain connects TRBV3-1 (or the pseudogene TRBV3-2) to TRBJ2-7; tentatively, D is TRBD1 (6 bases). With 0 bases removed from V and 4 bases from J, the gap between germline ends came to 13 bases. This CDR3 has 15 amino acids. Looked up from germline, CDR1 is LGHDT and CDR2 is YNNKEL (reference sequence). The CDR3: CASSQDTGKLYEQYF. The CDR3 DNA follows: TGTGCCAGCAGCCAAGATACAGGGAAACTATACGAGCAGTACTTC.

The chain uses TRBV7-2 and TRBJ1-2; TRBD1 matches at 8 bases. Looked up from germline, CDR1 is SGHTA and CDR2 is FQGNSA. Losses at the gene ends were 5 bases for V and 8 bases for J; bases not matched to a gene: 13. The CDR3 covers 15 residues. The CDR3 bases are TGTGCCAGCAGCCCTCCTCCAACAGGGGGTGACGGCTACACCTTC. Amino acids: CASSPPPTGGDGYTF.

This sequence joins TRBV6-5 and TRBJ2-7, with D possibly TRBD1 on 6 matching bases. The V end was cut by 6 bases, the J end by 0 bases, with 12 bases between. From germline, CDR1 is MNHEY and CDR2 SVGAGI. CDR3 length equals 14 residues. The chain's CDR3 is CASSTRGSSYEQYF. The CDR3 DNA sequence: TGTGCCAGCAGCACGAGGGGGAGCTCCTACGAGCAGTACTTC.

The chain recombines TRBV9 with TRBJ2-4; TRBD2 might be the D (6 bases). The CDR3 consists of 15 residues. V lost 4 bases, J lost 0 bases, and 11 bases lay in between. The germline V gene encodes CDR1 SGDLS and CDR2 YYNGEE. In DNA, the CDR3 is TGTGCCAGCAGCAGGACTATCTTAGCCAAAAACATTCAGTACTTC. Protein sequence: CASSRTILAKNIQYF. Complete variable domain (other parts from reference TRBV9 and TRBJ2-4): DSGVTQTPKHLITATGQRVTLRCSPRSGDLSVYWYQQSLDQGLQFLIQYYNGEERAKGNILERFSAQQFPDLHSELNLSSLELGDSALYFCASSRTILAKNIQYFGAGTRLSVL.

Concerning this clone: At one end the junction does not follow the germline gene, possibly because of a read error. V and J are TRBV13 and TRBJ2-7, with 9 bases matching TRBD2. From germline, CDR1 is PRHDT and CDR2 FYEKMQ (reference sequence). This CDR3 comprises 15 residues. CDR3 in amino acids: CASSQSGTSSDEQYF. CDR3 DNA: TGTGCCAGCAGCCAAAGTGGGACTAGCTCCGACGAGCAGTACTTC.

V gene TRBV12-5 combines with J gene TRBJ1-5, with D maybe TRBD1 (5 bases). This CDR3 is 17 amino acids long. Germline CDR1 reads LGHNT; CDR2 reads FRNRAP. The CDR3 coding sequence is TGTGCGCTCATGCAAGGGCAGGGTGATAATGGCAATCAGCCCCAGCATTTT. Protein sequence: CALMQGQGDNGNQPQHF. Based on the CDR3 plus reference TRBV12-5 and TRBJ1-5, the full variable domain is DARVTQTPRHKVTEMGQEVTMRCQPILGHNTVFWYRQTMMQGLELLAYFRNRAPLDDSGMPKDRFSAEMPDATLATLKIQPSEPRDSAVYFCALMQGQGDNGNQPQHFGDGTRLSIL.

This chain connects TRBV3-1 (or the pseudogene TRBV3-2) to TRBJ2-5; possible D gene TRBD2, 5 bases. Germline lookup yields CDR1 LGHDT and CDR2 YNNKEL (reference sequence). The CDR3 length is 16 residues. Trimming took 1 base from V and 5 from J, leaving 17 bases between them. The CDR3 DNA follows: TGTGCCAGCAGCCAAGGGTCCCCGGGGATCGGGGAGACCCAGTACTTC. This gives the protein CASSQGSPGIGETQYF.